These 12 T cell receptor beta chains were sequenced from one sample in a study of patients and donors after allogeneic stem cell transplantation. TCRdb re-derived calls from the RT-PCR reads in MiXCR, one entry per CDR3 protein. This sample carries about 87,000 distinct CDR3 sequences, roughly 5.1% of them seen once, and the ten largest clones take 2% to 3%. The sample was blood, either unsorted or a sorted T cell fraction (not recorded which). Receptors were obtained from a human donor who was either an allogeneic HSCT recipient or a stem cell or donor lymphocyte infusion donor (not recorded which). It is not recorded whose cells these are; they may come from a transplant donor.

This clonotype appeared many times. The chain employs TRBV20-1 and TRBJ2-7; possibly TRBD2 for D (6 bases). The CDR3 covers 13 residues. The V gene's germline CDR1 is DFQATT and CDR2 SNEGSKA (reference sequence). The germline V and J ends were trimmed by 7 bases and 5 bases, with 18 bases remaining between them. Here the CDR3 reads CSVPGLRPNEQYF. The CDR3 DNA reads TGCAGTGTACCGGGACTCCGGCCCAACGAGCAGTACTTC.

This clonotype was found a few times. The rearrangement joins TRBV5-1 to TRBJ2-5; TRBD1 aligns across 7 bases. With 4 bases clipped from V and 5 bases from J, the junction kept 5 bases outside the gene matches. The germline V gene has CDR1 SGHRS and CDR2 YFSETQ. The CDR3 extends over 13 amino acids. The CDR3 reads CASSTGDVETQYF. DNA of the CDR3: TGCGCCAGCAGCACAGGGGATGTGGAGACCCAGTACTTC.

This clonotype showed up many times. Here the CDR3 DNA reads TGTGCCACCAGCAGAGATCCTAGCGCCCAAGAGACCCAGTACTTC. Encoded protein: CATSRDPSAQETQYF. V gene TRBV15 combines with J gene TRBJ2-5, with a tentative D call TRBD2 (6 bases). Germline CDR1 and CDR2: LNHNV and YYDKDF (reference sequence). The CDR3 extends over 15 amino acids. V was trimmed by 0 bases and J by 1 base, leaving 9 bases between them.

There are many counts of this clonotype. The chain uses TRBV5-1 and TRBJ2-1; 8 bases agree with TRBD2. Trimming cost V 5 bases and J 6 bases; bases outside gene matches: 10. Per germline, CDR1 SGHRS and CDR2 YFSETQ. This CDR3 is built from 15 residues. As DNA, the CDR3 is TGCGCCAGCAGTTTTCTAAGCGGGAGCGGCAATGAGCAGTTCTTC. This gives the protein CASSFLSGSGNEQFF.

Only a few counts were recorded for this clonotype. The rearrangement uses TRBV5-5 and TRBJ2-2; TRBD2 matches 9 bases. V shed 1 base and J 6 bases; nucleotides not matched to a gene: 10. CDR1 is SGHKS, CDR2 YYEKEE, per germline (reference sequence). This CDR3 is built from 17 residues. In DNA, the CDR3 is TGTGCCAGCAGCTTGCACCCGCTAGCGGGGTCTGCCGGGGAGCTGTTTTTT. This gives the protein CASSLHPLAGSAGELFF.

Ten or more counts support this clonotype. The rearrangement links TRBV11-3 to TRBJ2-5; D gene ambiguous. The V gene's germline CDR1 is SGHNT and CDR2 YENEEA. Trimming removed 3 bases at V and 5 bases at J, with 13 bases between. The CDR3 consists of 14 residues. CDR3 sequence: CASSFRGPSETQYF. Written as DNA, the CDR3 is TGTGCCAGCAGCTTCCGAGGACCCTCGGAGACCCAGTACTTC.

The rearrangement links TRBV24-1 to TRBJ2-2; D call uncertain. This CDR3 is 15 amino acids long. V dropped 2 bases and J dropped 0 bases, with 6 bases sitting between them. Looked up from germline, CDR1 is KGHDR and CDR2 is SFDVKD. The CDR3 reads CATSDSVTNTGELFF. In DNA form, the CDR3 reads TGTGCCACCAGTGATTCCGTAACGAACACCGGGGAGCTGTTTTTT.

This rearrangement joins TRBV3-1 to TRBJ2-3; 15 nucleotides match TRBD2. This CDR3 contains 18 residues. The V gene end was trimmed by 0 bases and the J gene end by 3 bases; junction bases not matched to a gene: 4. Germline loops: CDR1 LGHDT, CDR2 YNNKEL (reference sequence). The CDR3 coding sequence is TGTGCCAGCAGCCAAGAAGGACTAGCGGGAGGGGGGACAGATACGCAGTATTTT. This codes for CASSQEGLAGGGTDTQYF.

The table lists this clonotype with many counts. V gene TRBV5-4 combines with J gene TRBJ1-5; unclear D gene. The V end was cut by 4 bases, the J end by 9 bases, with 14 bases between. The germline CDR1 and CDR2 sequences are SGHNT and YYREEE (reference sequence). This CDR3 contains 13 residues. CDR3 sequence (DNA): TGTGCCAGCAGCGAGGGCCTGGGCCGGCCCCAGCATTTT. This codes for CASSEGLGRPQHF.

The sample holds a few counts of this clonotype. The rearrangement joins TRBV28 to TRBJ2-1; weak D call: TRBD2 (6 bases). V was trimmed by 6 bases and J by 12 bases, leaving 15 bases between them. CDR1 is MDHEN, CDR2 SYDVKM, per germline. The CDR3 covers 12 residues. Written as DNA, the CDR3 is TGTGCCAGCAGCCTCGAGCGGGTGGGGCAGTTCTTC. It translates to CASSLERVGQFF.

This clonotype was recorded many times. The genes are TRBV9 and TRBJ2-7; D not resolved. The CDR3 is 13 residues long. CDR1 and CDR2 from the germline V gene are SGDLS and YYNGEE. Deletions cut 6 bases from V and 3 bases from J, with 13 bases between. CDR3 in amino acids: CASNLDGSYEQYF. The CDR3 DNA reads TGTGCCAGCAATCTAGACGGTAGCTACGAGCAGTACTTC.

This clonotype was seen ten or more times. The chain carries TRBV12-3 or TRBV12-4 and TRBJ2-2; D is unclear. Trimming stripped 6 bases from V and 4 bases from J, with 9 bases between. There are 13 residues in the CDR3. CDR3: CASSNAFTGELFF. For the CDR3, the DNA is TGTGCCAGCAGCAATGCTTTCACCGGGGAGCTGTTTTTT.